This entry concerns a single T cell receptor beta chain. No antigen is known for it. Base qualities are not provided; no much larger clone lies one nucleotide away. Within the sample, other DNA sequences also encode this same CDR3. The immunoSEQ Assay, a bias-controlled multiplex PCR, was used to amplify TCRbeta CDR3 regions from genomic DNA. Per the authors' processing: Within the assay, amplification of reference gene primers was used to estimate how many nucleated cells each sample contained. To quantify the absolute abundance of each unique TCRbeta CDR3 rearrangement, sequence reads were collapsed and filtered. For each sample, productive Simpson clonality was calculated as the square root of Simpson's diversity index over productive rearrangements. The immuneACCESS repertoire file appears here via TCRdb, limited to in-frame rearrangements. These files lack a portion of the clones; in checked studies, under half of the deficit traces to unresolved V genes, and the cause of the others is not known. The D gene and trimming were derived from the DNA, and the V and J assignments and clone size from that table. Within this sample are 150,000 to 200,000 clones, with approximately 83% of them counted one time only. The ten largest clones capture roughly 11% of the sample.

Spanning cysteine to phenylalanine, the CDR3 consists of 14 amino acids. Only the CDR3 portion is preserved as DNA: 42 bases, with reading frame beginning at the first base. The germline V gene encodes CDR1 SEHNR and CDR2 FQNEAQ (reference sequence). The V end loses 1 base and the J end loses 2 bases, and a stretch of 8 bases separates them. This entry is derived from a study of blood T cell repertoires in COVID-19 (dated by TCRdb to 2018 to 2020). The study in broad terms: The collaborator samples originated in the United States, Italy and Spain and spanned the acute and convalescent phases of COVID-19. Samples were obtained from the ongoing ImmuneRACE study (first 160 participants) and from approximately 1,200 subjects provided by 6 global collaborators. The material from the prospective study consisted of cDNA or gDNA derived from T cells, B-cell-depleted T cells, or PBMCs. Nearly every sample came with metadata listing a de-identified subject ID, COVID-19 status, age in years and sex. HLA class I and class II types, where available, came from metadata supplied by the sample provider rather than from assay-based typing. The dataset comprised deeply sampled blood TCRbeta repertoires from subjects exposed to, actively infected with, or recovered from COVID-19. The repertoires were released in a freely available public database intended as a resource for research on the immune response to SARS-CoV-2. Overall study outcomes, separate from this receptor: The quantity of clinical and demographic metadata differed by source and by participant and was supplied without curation.

Each collaborating institution followed its own protocols to collect whole blood in K2EDTA tubes. For TCRbeta analysis, collaborators shipped samples in one of three forms: frozen whole blood, isolated PBMCs, or DNA extracted from either of those sample types. Sequenced: peripheral blood. Recombination linked TRBV7-9 to TRBJ1-1, with no confident D gene call. This TCR was sampled from a human donor with active or convalescent COVID-19. The donor label of this sample is uncertain. The bases are TGTGCCAGCAGCTTAGGCGCAGGCAACACTGAAGCTTTCTTT. The encoded protein is CASSLGAGNTEAFF.